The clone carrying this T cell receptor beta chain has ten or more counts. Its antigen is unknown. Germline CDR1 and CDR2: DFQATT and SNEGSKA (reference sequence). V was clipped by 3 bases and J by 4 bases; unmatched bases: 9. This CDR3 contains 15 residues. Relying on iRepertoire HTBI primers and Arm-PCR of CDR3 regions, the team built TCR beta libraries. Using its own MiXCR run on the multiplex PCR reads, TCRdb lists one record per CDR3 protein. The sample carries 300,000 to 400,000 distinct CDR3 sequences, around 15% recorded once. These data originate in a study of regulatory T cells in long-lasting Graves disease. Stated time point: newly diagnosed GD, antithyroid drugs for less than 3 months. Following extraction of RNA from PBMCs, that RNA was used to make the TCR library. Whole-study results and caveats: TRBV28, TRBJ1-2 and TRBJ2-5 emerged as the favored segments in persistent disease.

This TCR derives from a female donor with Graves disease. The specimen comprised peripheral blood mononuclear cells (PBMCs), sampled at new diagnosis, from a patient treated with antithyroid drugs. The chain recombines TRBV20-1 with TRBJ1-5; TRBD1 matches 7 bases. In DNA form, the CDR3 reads TGCAGTGCTAGTTGGGGGGCAGGGGGAAATCAGCCCCAGCATTTT. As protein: CSASWGAGGNQPQHF.